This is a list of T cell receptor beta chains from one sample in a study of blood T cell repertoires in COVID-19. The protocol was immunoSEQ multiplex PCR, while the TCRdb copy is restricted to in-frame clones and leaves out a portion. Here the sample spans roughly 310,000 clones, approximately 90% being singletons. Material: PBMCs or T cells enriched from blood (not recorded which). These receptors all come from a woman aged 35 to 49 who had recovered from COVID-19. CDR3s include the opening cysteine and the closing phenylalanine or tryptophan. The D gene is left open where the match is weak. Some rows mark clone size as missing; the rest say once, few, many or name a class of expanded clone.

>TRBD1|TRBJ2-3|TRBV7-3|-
TGTGCCAGCAGCCCCACAGGGGAGTTCACAGATACGCAGTATTTT
CASSPTGEFTDTQYF
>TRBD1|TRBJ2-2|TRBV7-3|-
TGTGCCAGCAGACCCGGACAGGGGGCTTTTGGGGAGCTGTTTTTT
CASRPGQGAFGELFF
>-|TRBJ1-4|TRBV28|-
TGTGCCAGCAGTTTACTGTTTCGGGAGCTTCCTGAAAAACTGTTTTTT
CASSLLFRELPEKLFF
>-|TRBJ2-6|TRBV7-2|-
TGTGCCAGCAGCCCTGGCCTCCACTCTGGGGCCAACGTCCTGACTTTC
CASSPGLHSGANVLTF
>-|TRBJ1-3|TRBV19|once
TGTGCCAGTAGTACCCTCGGGGAGAGCTCTGGAAACACCATATATTTT
CASSTLGESSGNTIYF
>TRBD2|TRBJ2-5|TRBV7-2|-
TGTGCCAGCAGCTTAGGGAGTAGCTCTAGCGGGGTTGAGATCCAGTACTTC
CASSLGSSSSGVEIQYF
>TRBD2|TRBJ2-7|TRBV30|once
TGTGCCTGGAGAGGAGCTAGCGGGGGCTTGGAGCAGTACTTC
CAWRGASGGLEQYF
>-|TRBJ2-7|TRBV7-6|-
TGTGCCAGCAGCCAGCCGGGACTTTACGAGCAGTACTTC
CASSQPGLYEQYF
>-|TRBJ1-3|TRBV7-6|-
TGTGCCAGCAGCTTAGGGGGCGCGTTCTCCGGAAACACCATATATTTT
CASSLGGAFSGNTIYF
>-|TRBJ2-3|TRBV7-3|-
TGTGCCAGCAGCCCGCGACCGGGGAGAGACACAGATACGCAGTATTTT
CASSPRPGRDTDTQYF
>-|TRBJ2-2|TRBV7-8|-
TGTGCCAGCAGCTTAGGGCACGGGGAGACCACCGGGGAGCTGTTTTTT
CASSLGHGETTGELFF
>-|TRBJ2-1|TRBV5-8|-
TGTGCCAGCAGCTTGCTGAGGAAACTATCTGACTTTTCATACAATGAGCAGTTCTTC
CASSLLRKLSDFSYNEQFF
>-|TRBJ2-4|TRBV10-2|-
TGCGCCAGCAGTGGGGGGACTTTTTGGTACTTC
CASSGGTFWYF
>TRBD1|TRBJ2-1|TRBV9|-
TGTGCCAGCAGCGTAGCGGGACAGGGATTCTACAATGAGCAGTTCTTC
CASSVAGQGFYNEQFF
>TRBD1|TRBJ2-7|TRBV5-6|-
TGTGCCAGCAGCGGGGGGACAGGCCCAAACTACGAGCAGTACTTC
CASSGGTGPNYEQYF
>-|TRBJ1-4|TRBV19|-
TGTGCCAGTAGTGTCGACAGGAATAATGAAAAACTGTTTTTT
CASSVDRNNEKLFF
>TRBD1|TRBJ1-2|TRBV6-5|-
TGTGCCAGCAGTTCCCTGGGACAGGTGGGCGGCTACACCTTC
CASSSLGQVGGYTF
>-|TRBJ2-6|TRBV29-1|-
TGCAGCGTTCAGACAGTCTCTGGGGCCAACGTCCTGACTTTC
CSVQTVSGANVLTF
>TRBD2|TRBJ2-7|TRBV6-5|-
TGTGCCAGCAGGCCGCTAGCGGTTACCTACGAGCAGTACTTC
CASRPLAVTYEQYF
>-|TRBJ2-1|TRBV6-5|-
TGTGCCAGCAGTACACAGTCCAATGAGCAGTTCTTC
CASSTQSNEQFF
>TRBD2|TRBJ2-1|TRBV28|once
TGTGCCAGCAGTTTATTGGGACTAGCGGGAGGGGTCGGCAATGAGCAGTTCTTC
CASSLLGLAGGVGNEQFF
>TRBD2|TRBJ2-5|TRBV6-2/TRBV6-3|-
TGTGCCAGCAGTTCCTGGCCGGGACTAGCGAGCCAAGAGACCCAGTACTTC
CASSSWPGLASQETQYF
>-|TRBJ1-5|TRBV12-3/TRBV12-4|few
TGTGCCAGCAGTTCTGGAGGGAATCAGCCCCAGCATTTT
CASSSGGNQPQHF
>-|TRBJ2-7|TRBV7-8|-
TGTGCCAGCAGCTCCCCCTTATCCTACGAGCAGTACTTC
CASSSPLSYEQYF
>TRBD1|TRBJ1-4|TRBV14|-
TGTGCCAGCAGCCAAACGACCGGGACAGGAGCCGAAAAACTGTTTTTT
CASSQTTGTGAEKLFF
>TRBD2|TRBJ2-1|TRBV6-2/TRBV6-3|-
TGTGCCAGCAGTTACTCGTCAAGCGGGAGGGGCAATGAGCAGTTCTTC
CASSYSSSGRGNEQFF
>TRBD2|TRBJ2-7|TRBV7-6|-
TGTGCCAGCAGCTTAGCGGCGGGGGGCAGGGCCGGCTACGAGCAGTACTTC
CASSLAAGGRAGYEQYF
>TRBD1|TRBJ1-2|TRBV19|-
TGTGCCAGTAGTACGGGGACAGGGGGAAACCTTGACACCTTC
CASSTGTGGNLDTF
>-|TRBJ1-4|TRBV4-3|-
TGCGCCAGCAGCCCGCTGCAGGGTGACAATGAAAAACTGTTTTTT
CASSPLQGDNEKLFF
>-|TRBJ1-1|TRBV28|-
TGTGCCAGCAGTCCACCGCCAGGGGATACTGAAGCTTTCTTT
CASSPPPGDTEAFF
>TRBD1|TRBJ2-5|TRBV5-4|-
TGTGCCAGCAGCGGACAGGACAGGGGCCAAGAGACCCAGTACTTC
CASSGQDRGQETQYF
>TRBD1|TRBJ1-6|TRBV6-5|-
TGTGCCACTAAATCCGAAGGGACAGGGGGTTCACCCCTCCACTTT
CATKSEGTGGSPLHF
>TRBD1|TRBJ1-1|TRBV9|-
TGTGCCAGCAGTGGACAGGGGCGGTTTGCTTTCTTT
CASSGQGRFAFF
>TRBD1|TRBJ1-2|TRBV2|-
TGTGCCAGCAGTGTTGCAGGGGGGAACTATGGCTACACCTTC
CASSVAGGNYGYTF
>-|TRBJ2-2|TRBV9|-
TGTGCCAGCAGCGTCACCGGGACTCATTTCGGGGAGCTGTTTTTT
CASSVTGTHFGELFF
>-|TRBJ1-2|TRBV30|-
TGTGCCTGGAGTTTCGGCAGGGGATCGGGGGGCTACACCTTC
CAWSFGRGSGGYTF
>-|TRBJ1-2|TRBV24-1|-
TGTGCCACCAGTGATGCAGGGGATGTCTCGAACTATGGCTACACCTTC
CATSDAGDVSNYGYTF
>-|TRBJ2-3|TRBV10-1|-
TGCGCCAGCAGTGAGACCTGGCGGGGTCAAGATACGCAGTATTTT
CASSETWRGQDTQYF
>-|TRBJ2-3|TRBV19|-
TGTGCCAGTAGTATCCAACGAGCCGCAGATACGCAGTATTTT
CASSIQRAADTQYF
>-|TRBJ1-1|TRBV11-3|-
TGTGCCAGCAGCCCCAGGACTGAAGCTTTCTTT
CASSPRTEAFF
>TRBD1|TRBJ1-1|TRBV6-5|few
TGTGCCAGCAGTTACTCTCCGGGACAGGGGGTCCCTGAAGCTTTCTTT
CASSYSPGQGVPEAFF
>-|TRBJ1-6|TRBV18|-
TGTGCCAGCTCACCACTGAATCCAGGGATAGCTAATTCACCCCTCCACTTT
CASSPLNPGIANSPLHF
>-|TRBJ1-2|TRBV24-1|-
TGTGCCACCTCTGACAGAGACTATGGCTACACCTTC
CATSDRDYGYTF
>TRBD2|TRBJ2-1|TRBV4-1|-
TGCGCCCCCCCTCAGCGGGGGGTCGAGGATGAGCAGTTCTTC
CAPPQRGVEDEQFF
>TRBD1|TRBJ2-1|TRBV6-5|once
TGTGCCAGCAGTTACTCGATAGGGACAGGGTACAATGAGCAGTTCTTC
CASSYSIGTGYNEQFF
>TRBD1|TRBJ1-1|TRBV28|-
TGTGCCACGGGACAGGGGACCACGAACACTGAAGCTTTCTTT
CATGQGTTNTEAFF